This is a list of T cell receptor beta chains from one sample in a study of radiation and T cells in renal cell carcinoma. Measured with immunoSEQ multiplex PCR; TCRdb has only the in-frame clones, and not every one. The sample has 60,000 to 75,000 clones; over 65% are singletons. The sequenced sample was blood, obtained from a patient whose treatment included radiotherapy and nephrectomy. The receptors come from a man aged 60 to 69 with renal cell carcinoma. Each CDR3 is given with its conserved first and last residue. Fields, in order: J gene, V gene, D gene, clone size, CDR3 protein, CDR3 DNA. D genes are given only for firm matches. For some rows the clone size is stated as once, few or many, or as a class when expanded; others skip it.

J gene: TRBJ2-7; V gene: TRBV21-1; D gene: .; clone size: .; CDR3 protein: CASLFCVWEQYF; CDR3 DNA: TGTGCCAGCTTGTTCTGCGTTTGGGAGCAGTACTTC
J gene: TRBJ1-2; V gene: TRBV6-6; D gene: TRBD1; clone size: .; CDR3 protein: CASRLPGQGRGYTF; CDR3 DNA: TGTGCCAGCAGATTACCGGGACAGGGCCGTGGCTACACCTTC
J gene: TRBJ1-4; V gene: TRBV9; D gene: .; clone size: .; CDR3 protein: CASSVDEGGNEKLFF; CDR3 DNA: TGTGCCAGCAGCGTAGACGAGGGGGGTAATGAAAAACTGTTTTTT
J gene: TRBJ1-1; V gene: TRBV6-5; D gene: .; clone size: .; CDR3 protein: CASTPGGSTNTEAFF; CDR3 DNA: TGTGCCAGCACCCCGGGGGGGTCAACGAACACTGAAGCTTTCTTT
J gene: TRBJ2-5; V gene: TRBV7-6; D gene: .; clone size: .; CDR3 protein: CASSLRQDVQETQYF; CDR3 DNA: TGTGCCAGCAGCTTACGGCAGGACGTTCAAGAGACCCAGTACTTC
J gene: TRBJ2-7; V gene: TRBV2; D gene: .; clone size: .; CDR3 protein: CASSETYEQYF; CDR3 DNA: TGTGCCAGCAGTGAAACATACGAGCAGTACTTC
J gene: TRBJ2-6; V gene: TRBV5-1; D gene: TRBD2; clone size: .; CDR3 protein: CASSLVLAGDVGANVLTF; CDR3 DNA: TGCGCCAGCAGCTTGGTGCTAGCGGGGGACGTTGGGGCCAACGTCCTGACTTTC
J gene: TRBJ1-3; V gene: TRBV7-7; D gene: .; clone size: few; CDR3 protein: CASSPDHLPSGNTIYF; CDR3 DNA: TGTGCCAGCAGCCCGGACCACCTCCCCTCTGGAAACACCATATATTTT
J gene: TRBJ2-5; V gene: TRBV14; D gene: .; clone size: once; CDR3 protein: CASSQDTVLPQYF; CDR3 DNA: TGTGCCAGCAGCCAAGACACGGTTCTCCCCCAGTACTTC
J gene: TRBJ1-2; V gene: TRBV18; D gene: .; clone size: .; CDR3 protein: CASSQGISSFYGYTF; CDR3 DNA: TGTGCCAGCTCACAGGGGATCTCCTCCTTCTATGGCTACACCTTC
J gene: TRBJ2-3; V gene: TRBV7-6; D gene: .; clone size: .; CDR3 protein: CASSPNGKFTDTQYF; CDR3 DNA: TGTGCCAGCAGCCCTAACGGGAAGTTCACAGATACGCAGTATTTT
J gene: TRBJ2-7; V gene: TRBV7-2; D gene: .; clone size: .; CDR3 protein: CASSSSPSSYEQYF; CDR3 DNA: TGTGCCAGCAGCTCGAGTCCGAGCTCCTACGAGCAGTACTTC
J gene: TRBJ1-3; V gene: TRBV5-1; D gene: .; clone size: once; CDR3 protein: CASSRFGLSGNTIYF; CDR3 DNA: TGCGCCAGCAGCCGTTTCGGGCTCTCTGGAAACACCATATATTTT
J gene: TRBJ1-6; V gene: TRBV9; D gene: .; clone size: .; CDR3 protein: CASSVRSEDSTLHF; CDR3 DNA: TGTGCCAGCAGCGTCCGGTCAGAGGATTCGACCCTCCACTTT
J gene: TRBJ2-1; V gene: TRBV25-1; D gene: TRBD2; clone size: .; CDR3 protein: CASSDSRLAGGANKQFF; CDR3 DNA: TGTGCCAGCAGTGACAGTAGACTAGCGGGAGGAGCCAATAAGCAGTTCTTC
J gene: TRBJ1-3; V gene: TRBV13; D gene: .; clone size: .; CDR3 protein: CASSPRLMAGNTIYF; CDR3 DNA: TGTGCCAGCAGCCCGCGGCTTATGGCTGGAAACACCATATATTTT
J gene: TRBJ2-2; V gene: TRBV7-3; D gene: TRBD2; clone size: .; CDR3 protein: CASSSLAGGPLNTGELFF; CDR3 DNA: TGTGCCAGCAGCTCCCTAGCGGGAGGGCCGCTGAACACCGGGGAGCTGTTTTTT
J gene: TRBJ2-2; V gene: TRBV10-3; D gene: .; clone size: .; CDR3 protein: CAISDDLETGELFF; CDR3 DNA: TGTGCCATCAGTGACGATTTGGAGACCGGGGAGCTGTTTTTT
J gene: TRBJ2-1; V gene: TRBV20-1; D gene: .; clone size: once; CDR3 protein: CSARVSYGQFF; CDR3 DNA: TGCAGTGCTAGAGTGTCTTACGGGCAGTTCTTC
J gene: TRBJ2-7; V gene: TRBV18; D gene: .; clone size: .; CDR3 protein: CASSSLSAGGVSGNEQYF; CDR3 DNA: TGTGCCAGCTCCTCACTTTCGGCTGGAGGCGTTTCTGGGAACGAGCAGTACTTC
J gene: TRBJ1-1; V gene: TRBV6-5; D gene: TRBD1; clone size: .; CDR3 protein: CASSYRGRDTEAFF; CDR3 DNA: TGTGCCAGCAGTTACAGGGGGCGGGACACTGAAGCTTTCTTT
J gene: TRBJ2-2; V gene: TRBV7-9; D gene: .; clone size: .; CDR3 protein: CASSLVASTTGELFF; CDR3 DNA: TGTGCCAGCAGCTTAGTGGCTAGTACCACCGGGGAGCTGTTTTTT
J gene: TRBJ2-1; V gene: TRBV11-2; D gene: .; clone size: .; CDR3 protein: CASSRLLGEHNEQFF; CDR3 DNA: TGTGCCAGCAGCCGACTCCTGGGAGAACACAATGAGCAGTTCTTC
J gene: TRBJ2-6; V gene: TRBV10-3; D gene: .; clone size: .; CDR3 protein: CAIIKQISGANVLTF; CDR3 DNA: TGTGCCATCATAAAACAGATCTCTGGGGCCAACGTCCTGACTTTC
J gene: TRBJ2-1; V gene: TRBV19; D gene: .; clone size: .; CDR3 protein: CASSPGLLNEQFF; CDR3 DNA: TGTGCCAGTAGTCCGGGACTGCTCAATGAGCAGTTCTTC
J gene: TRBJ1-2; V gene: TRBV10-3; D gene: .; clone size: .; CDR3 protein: CAIREGHEGGGYTF; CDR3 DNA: TGTGCCATCAGAGAGGGACACGAGGGGGGAGGCTACACCTTC
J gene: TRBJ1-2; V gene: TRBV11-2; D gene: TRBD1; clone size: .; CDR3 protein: CASSLGQGASGYTF; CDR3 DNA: TGTGCCAGCAGCTTAGGACAGGGGGCAAGTGGCTACACCTTC
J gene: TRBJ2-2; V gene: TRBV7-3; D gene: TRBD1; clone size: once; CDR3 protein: CASTLYRGDEQITGELFF; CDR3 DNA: TGTGCCAGCACCCTTTACAGGGGGGACGAACAGATCACCGGGGAGCTGTTTTTT
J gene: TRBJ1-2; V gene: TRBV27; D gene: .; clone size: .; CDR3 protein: CASSLNPRDPYGYTF; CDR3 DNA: TGTGCCAGCAGTTTAAACCCCCGGGACCCCTATGGCTACACCTTC
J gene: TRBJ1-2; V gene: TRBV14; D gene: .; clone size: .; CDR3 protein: CASSPLGDLNYGYTF; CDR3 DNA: TGTGCCAGCAGCCCCTTGGGGGACTTAAACTATGGCTACACCTTC
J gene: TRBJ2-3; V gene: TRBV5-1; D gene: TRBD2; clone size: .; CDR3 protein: CASSVLAGRADTQYF; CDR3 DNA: TGCGCCAGCAGCGTACTAGCGGGGAGGGCAGATACGCAGTATTTT
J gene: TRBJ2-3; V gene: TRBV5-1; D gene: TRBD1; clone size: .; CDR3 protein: CASSSGQGVTQYF; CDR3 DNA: TGCGCCAGCAGCTCTGGACAGGGAGTTACGCAGTATTTT
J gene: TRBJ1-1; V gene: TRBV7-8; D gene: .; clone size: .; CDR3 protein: CASSPRTPGRPEAFF; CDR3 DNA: TGTGCCAGCAGCCCTCGGACTCCAGGACGCCCTGAAGCTTTCTTT
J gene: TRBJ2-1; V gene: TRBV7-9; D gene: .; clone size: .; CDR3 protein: CASSFRDWNNEQFF; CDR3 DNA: TGTGCCAGCAGCTTTCGGGACTGGAACAATGAGCAGTTCTTC
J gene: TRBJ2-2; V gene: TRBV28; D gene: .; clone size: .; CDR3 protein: CASSPSDRDTGELFF; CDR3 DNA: TGTGCCAGCAGCCCGTCGGACAGAGACACCGGGGAGCTGTTTTTT
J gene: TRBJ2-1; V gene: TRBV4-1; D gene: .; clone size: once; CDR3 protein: CASSQGSRQKYNEQFF; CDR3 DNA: TGCGCCAGCAGCCAAGGTTCAAGACAGAAGTACAATGAGCAGTTCTTC
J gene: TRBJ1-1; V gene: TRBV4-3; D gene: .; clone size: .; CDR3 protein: CASSPTDRRTEAFF; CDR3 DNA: TGCGCCAGCAGCCCGACCGACAGACGGACTGAAGCTTTCTTT
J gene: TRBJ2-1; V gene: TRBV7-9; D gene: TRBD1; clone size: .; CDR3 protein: CASSPRTGSNEQFF; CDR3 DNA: TGTGCCAGCAGCCCGAGGACAGGGAGCAATGAGCAGTTCTTC
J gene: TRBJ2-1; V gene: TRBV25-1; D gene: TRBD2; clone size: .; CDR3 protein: CASSESLSSGRKGREQFF; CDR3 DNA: TGTGCCAGCAGTGAATCCCTCTCCAGCGGGAGGAAGGGGCGGGAGCAGTTCTTC
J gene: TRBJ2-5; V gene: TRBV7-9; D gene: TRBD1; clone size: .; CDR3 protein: CASSHRDRGKETQYF; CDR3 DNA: TGTGCCAGCAGCCACCGGGACAGGGGAAAAGAAACCCAGTACTTC
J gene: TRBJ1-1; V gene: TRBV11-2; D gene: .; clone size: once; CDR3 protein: CASSLYGLSTEAFF; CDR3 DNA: TGTGCCAGCAGTTTATACGGGTTGAGCACTGAAGCTTTCTTT
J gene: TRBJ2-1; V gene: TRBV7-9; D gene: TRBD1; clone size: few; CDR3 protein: CASSFDRGEQFF; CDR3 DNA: TGTGCCAGCAGCTTCGACAGGGGCGAGCAGTTCTTC
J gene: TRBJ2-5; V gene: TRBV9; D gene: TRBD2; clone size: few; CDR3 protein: CASSRLAGGPRETQYF; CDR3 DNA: TGTGCCAGCAGTCGACTAGCGGGAGGGCCGAGGGAGACCCAGTACTTC
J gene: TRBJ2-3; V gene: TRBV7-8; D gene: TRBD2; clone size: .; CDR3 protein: CASSFSGRSTDTQYF; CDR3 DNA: TGTGCCAGCAGCTTTAGCGGGAGAAGCACAGATACGCAGTATTTT
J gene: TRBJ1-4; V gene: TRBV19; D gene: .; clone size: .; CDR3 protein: CASSDSNEKLFF; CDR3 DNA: TGTGCCAGTAGCGACAGTAATGAAAAACTGTTTTTT
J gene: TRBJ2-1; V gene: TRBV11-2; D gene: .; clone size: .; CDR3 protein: CASSLGLQRWEQFF; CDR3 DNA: TGTGCCAGCAGCTTAGGGCTACAGCGGTGGGAGCAGTTCTTC
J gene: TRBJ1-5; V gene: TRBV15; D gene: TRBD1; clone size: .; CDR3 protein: CATSRDLGQGGDNQPQHF; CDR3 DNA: TGTGCCACCAGCAGAGATTTAGGACAGGGGGGTGACAATCAGCCCCAGCATTTT
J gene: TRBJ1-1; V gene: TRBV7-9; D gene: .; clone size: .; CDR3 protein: CASSFPETTGAEAFF; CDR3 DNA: TGTGCCAGCAGCTTTCCAGAGACCACAGGAGCTGAAGCTTTCTTT
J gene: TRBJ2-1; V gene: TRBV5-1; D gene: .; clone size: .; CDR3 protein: CASSLRTNNEQFF; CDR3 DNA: TGCGCCAGCAGCTTGCGGACCAACAATGAGCAGTTCTTC